This T cell receptor (beta chain) was documented in a study of blood T cell repertoires in COVID-19. This table comes from immunoSEQ multiplex PCR, and its TCRdb copy is limited to in-frame clones, with some not included. The table lists some 160,000 clones, roughly 93% of them singletons. Germline V CDR1 and CDR2: LNHNV, YYDKDF (reference sequence). The CDR3 has 16 amino acids. V lost 1 base and J 5 bases, leaving 15 bases between the germline ends. Source material: peripheral blood. The chain joins TRBV15 to TRBJ2-1; TRBD2 is a possible D gene (5 bases). The sequence was obtained from a man between 18 and 35 years old with COVID-19, enrolled during active disease. CDR3 in amino acids: CATSRARGNNDNEQFF. As DNA, the CDR3 is TGTGCCACCAGCAGAGCTAGAGGGAACAACGACAATGAGCAGTTCTTC. Drawing the rest from reference TRBV15 and TRBJ2-1, the complete variable domain is DAMVIQNPRYQVTQFGKPVTLSCSQTLNHNVMYWYQQKSSQAPKLLFHYYDKDFNNEADTPDNFQSRRPNTSFCFLDIRSPGLGDTAMYLCATSRARGNNDNEQFFGPGTRLTVL.